What follows are 18 T cell receptor beta chains derived from one specimen sequenced in a study of shared clonotypes between healthy human individuals. Repertoires were generated with immunoSEQ multiplex PCR, while TCRdb's copy carries only in-frame clones and drops some. The sample lists about 110,000 clones, about 70% seen once, with approximately 25% in the top ten. The sequenced material came from memory CD8+ T cells sorted from blood. The subset: CD45RO+ cells pooled with CCR7-negative TemRA cells. The origin of the receptors is a woman aged 25 to 39 in good health.

This sequence joins TRBV6-4 and TRBJ2-3, with D possibly being TRBD1 (7 bases). Trimming removed 5 bases from V and 4 bases from J, with 16 bases in between. The length of the CDR3 is 15 residues. CDR1 is MRHNA, CDR2 SNTAGT, per germline. The CDR3 DNA reads TGTGCCAGCAGTCCTGGACAGGAGGGGTCAGATACGCAGTATTTT. It encodes CASSPGQEGSDTQYF.

The gene calls are TRBV2 and TRBJ2-3, with D maybe TRBD2 (5 bases). Trimming stripped 5 bases from V and 1 base from J, with 19 bases between. The CDR3 length is 17 residues. The germline V gene has CDR1 SNHLY and CDR2 FYNNEI. Written as DNA, the CDR3 is TGTGCCAGCAGTCTTCGAGGTACGGGATTGGGCACAGATACGCAGTATTTT. Protein sequence: CASSLRGTGLGTDTQYF.

This clone was recorded a few times. This sequence joins TRBV13 and TRBJ2-5, with 15 bases that match TRBD2. V was pared by 0 bases and J by 4 bases, with 12 bases of the junction left unmatched. CDR1 is PRHDT and CDR2 is FYEKMQ in the germline V gene (reference sequence). CDR3 length: 20 amino acids. The CDR3 sequence is CASSLGLDPGLAGGRETQYF. For the CDR3, the DNA is TGTGCCAGCAGCTTAGGCCTAGACCCGGGACTAGCGGGAGGAAGAGAGACCCAGTACTTC.

The CDR3 region has the DNA TGTGCCAGTAGTATAGCCTTGGGGTCTGAAGCTTTCTTT. This codes for CASSIALGSEAFF. This chain links TRBV19 with TRBJ1-1; D is uncertain. V was pared by 1 base and J by 6 bases, with 9 bases between. The V gene's germline CDR1 is LNHDA and CDR2 SQIVND (reference sequence). This CDR3 is 13 amino acids long.

The chain links TRBV7-3 to TRBJ2-5; no clear D. The germline CDR1 and CDR2 sequences are SGHTA and FQGTGA. The V and J ends lost 2 bases and 5 bases respectively, with 15 bases between them. The CDR3 loop spans 15 amino acids. CDR3: CASSLAAQGWETQYF. The CDR3, as DNA: TGTGCCAGCAGCTTAGCGGCACAAGGATGGGAGACCCAGTACTTC. The full variable domain, completed using reference TRBV7-3 and TRBJ2-5, is GAGVSQTPSNKVTEKGKYVELRCDPISGHTALYWYRQSLGQGPEFLIYFQGTGAADDSGLPNDRFFAVRPEGSVSTLKIQRTERGDSAVYLCASSLAAQGWETQYFGPGTRLLVL.

The chain has TRBV7-9 and TRBJ2-7; the D gene is possibly TRBD1 (5 bases). The V gene's germline CDR1 is SEHNR and CDR2 FQNEAQ (reference sequence). Trimming pared 0 bases from V and 4 bases from J, leaving 16 bases between. The CDR3 sequence is 16 residues long. CDR3 bases: TGTGCCAGCAGCTTAGCTGGGGCAATCATCCCTTACGAGCAGTACTTC. Amino acids: CASSLAGAIIPYEQYF. The whole variable domain, filled in from reference TRBV7-9 and TRBJ2-7, reads DTGVSQNPRHKITKRGQNVTFRCDPISEHNRLYWYRQTLGQGPEFLTYFQNEAQLEKSRLLSDRFSAERPKGSFSTLEIQRTEQGDSAMYLCASSLAGAIIPYEQYFGPGTRLTVT.

This chain joins TRBV10-2 and TRBJ1-2; TRBD1 agrees at 9 bases. Germline V gene data show CDR1 as WSHSY and CDR2 as SAAADI. The CDR3 runs 14 residues. J lost 5 bases, V lost 3 bases, and 4 bases had no gene match. The CDR3 DNA is TGCGCCAGCAGTGAACTAGACAGGGGGTATGGCTACACCTTC. The encoded protein is CASSELDRGYGYTF.

The CDR3: CASSLAGTENQPQHF. CDR3 DNA: TGTGCCAGCAGCTTAGCGGGGACTGAAAATCAGCCCCAGCATTTT. The rearrangement uses TRBV7-9 and TRBJ1-5; a weak D match, TRBD1 (5 bases). Germline CDR1 is SEHNR and CDR2 is FQNEAQ (reference sequence). V gave up 0 bases and J gave up 4 bases, with 10 bases separating them. This CDR3 contains 15 residues.

The V gene is TRBV7-6, the J gene TRBJ2-7; the D gene could be TRBD1 or TRBD2 (5 bases each). V was trimmed by 5 bases and J by 0 bases, leaving 11 bases between them. The CDR3 contains 14 residues. The germline V gene encodes CDR1 SGHVS and CDR2 FNYEAQ. CDR3 coding DNA: TGTGCCAGCAGCCCGGGGACCAGCTCCTACGAGCAGTACTTC. As protein: CASSPGTSSYEQYF.

The rearrangement uses TRBV5-4 and TRBJ1-1; a weak D match, TRBD1 (6 bases). The CDR3 is made up of 14 amino acids. V was cut by 4 bases and J by 1 base, with 11 bases left in between. From germline, CDR1 is SGHNT and CDR2 YYREEE (reference sequence). CDR3 sequence: CASSPGGGNTEAFF. The CDR3 bases are TGTGCCAGCAGCCCAGGAGGGGGGAACACTGAAGCTTTCTTT.

DNA for the CDR3: TGTGCCAGCAGCATTTGGGGGGCAAGCGAGCAGTACTTC. It codes for CASSIWGASEQYF. The chain couples TRBV6-5 to TRBJ2-7; D possibly uses TRBD1 or TRBD2 (6 bases each). The CDR3 contains 13 residues. Trimming took off 6 bases at V and 6 bases at J, with 15 bases between the two ends. The germline gives CDR1 MNHEY, CDR2 SVGAGI.

The chain carries TRBV16 and TRBJ1-1; D is uncertain. Germline assignment: CDR1 KGHSY and CDR2 FQNENV. The CDR3 extends over 20 amino acids. Trimming cost V 0 bases and J 0 bases, with 23 bases left between them. For the CDR3, the DNA is TGTGCCAGCAGCCAATCGGTAAGGACGGCTAGACTCTATATGAACACTGAAGCTTTCTTT. It translates to CASSQSVRTARLYMNTEAFF.

This clone was counted many times. V and J are TRBV5-1 and TRBJ1-2; a possible D gene is TRBD1 (6 bases). The V gene's germline CDR1 is SGHRS and CDR2 YFSETQ. The CDR3 has 17 amino acids. The V gene lost 2 bases and the J gene lost 5 bases, with 22 bases spanning the gap. The CDR3 coding sequence is TGCGCCAGCAGCTTTAGGACAGCGCCTAACCGTGGGTATGGCTACACCTTC. Translation: CASSFRTAPNRGYGYTF.

This clone was counted ten times or more. The sample carries other DNA sequences with the same CDR3. The chain joins TRBV5-1 to TRBJ2-7, with TRBD2 matching over 7 bases. This CDR3 has 15 residues. Germline V gene sequence: CDR1 SGHRS, CDR2 YFSETQ. V gave up 1 base and J gave up 6 bases; unmatched junction bases: 10. CDR3: CASSLRASGPGEQYF. The CDR3 nucleotides read TGCGCCAGCAGCTTGAGAGCTAGCGGCCCCGGCGAGCAGTACTTC.

V and J are TRBV4-2 and TRBJ2-7, with TRBD1 matching over 8 bases. The ends lost 3 bases at V and 0 bases at J; junction bases unmatched: 4. The germline CDR1 and CDR2 sequences are LGHNA and YNFKEQ. The length of the CDR3 is 15 residues. In DNA, the CDR3 is TGTGCCAGCAGCCAGCAACAGGGGGACTCCTACGAGCAGTACTTC. It is translated as CASSQQQGDSYEQYF.

The chain links TRBV27 to TRBJ2-3; D not resolved. CDR1 is MNHEY and CDR2 is SMNVEV in the germline V gene (reference sequence). Trimming removed 6 bases from V and 4 bases from J, with 8 bases in between. The CDR3 totals 12 residues. As DNA, the CDR3 is TGTGCCAGCAGGGGTCTGCCAGATACGCAGTATTTT. Residues: CASRGLPDTQYF.

This chain links TRBV5-1 with TRBJ2-3; 14 bases map to TRBD2. Germline assignment: CDR1 SGHRS and CDR2 YFSETQ. After removal of 5 bases from V and 5 bases from J, the junction contained 7 bases not matched to a gene. The CDR3 has 16 residues. CDR3 bases: TGCGCCAGCAGATTCCGACTAGCGGGAGGGGTAGATACGCAGTATTTT. The encoded protein is CASRFRLAGGVDTQYF.

This clone was picked up many times. The V call is TRBV28, the J call TRBJ1-1, with 7 nucleotides matching TRBD1. This CDR3 contains 15 residues. Unmatched junction bases numbered 7, after V lost 3 bases and J lost 3 bases. Germline V gene lookup returns CDR1 MDHEN and CDR2 SYDVKM. CDR3 bases: TGTGCCAGCAGTTTGGCCGAGGGACAGTACACTGAAGCTTTCTTT. This encodes CASSLAEGQYTEAFF.